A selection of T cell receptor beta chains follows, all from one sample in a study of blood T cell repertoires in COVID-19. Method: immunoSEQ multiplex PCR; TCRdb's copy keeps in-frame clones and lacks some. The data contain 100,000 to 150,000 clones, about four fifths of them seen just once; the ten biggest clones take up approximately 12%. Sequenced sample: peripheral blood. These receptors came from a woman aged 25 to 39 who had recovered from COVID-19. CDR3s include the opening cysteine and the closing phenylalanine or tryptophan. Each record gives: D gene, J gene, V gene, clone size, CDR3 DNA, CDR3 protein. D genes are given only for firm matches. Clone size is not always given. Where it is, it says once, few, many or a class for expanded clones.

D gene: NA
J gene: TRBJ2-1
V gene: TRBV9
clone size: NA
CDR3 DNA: TGTGCCAGCAGTGAGCAGGGCGGAACTTACAATGAGCAGTTCTTC
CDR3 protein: CASSEQGGTYNEQFF

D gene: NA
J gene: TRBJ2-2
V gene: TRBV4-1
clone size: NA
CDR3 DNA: TGCGCCAGCAGCCAGACAGTGCTGAACACCGGGGAGCTGTTTTTT
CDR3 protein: CASSQTVLNTGELFF

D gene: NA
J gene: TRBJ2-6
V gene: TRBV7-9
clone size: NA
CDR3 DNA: TGTGCCAGCAGCTTAGCTATTGGACAGAACTCTGGGGCCAACGTCCTGACTTTC
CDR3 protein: CASSLAIGQNSGANVLTF

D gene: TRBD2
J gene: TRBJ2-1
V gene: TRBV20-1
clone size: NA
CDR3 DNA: TGCAGTGCTAGTGGGGGAGGGGTAGGGGAGCAGTTCTTC
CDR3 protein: CSASGGGVGEQFF

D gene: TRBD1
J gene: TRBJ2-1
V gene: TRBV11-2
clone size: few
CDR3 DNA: TGTGCCAGCAGTTTGGTAGCTGGGACAGGGTACTATGAGCAGTTCTTC
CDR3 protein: CASSLVAGTGYYEQFF

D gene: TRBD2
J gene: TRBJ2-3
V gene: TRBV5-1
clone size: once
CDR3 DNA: TGCGCCAGCAGCTTGGTTGTTAGCGGGAGAGGAACAGATACGCAGTATTTT
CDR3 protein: CASSLVVSGRGTDTQYF

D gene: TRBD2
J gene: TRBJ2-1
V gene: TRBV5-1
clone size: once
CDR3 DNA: TGCGCCAGCAGCCCGTCCCAACTAGCGGGAAGGCGCAATGAGCAGTTCTTC
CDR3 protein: CASSPSQLAGRRNEQFF

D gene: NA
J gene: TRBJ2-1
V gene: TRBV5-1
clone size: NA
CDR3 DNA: TGCGCCAGCAAAAAGCTTGGGACAAATTCCTACAATGAGCAGTTCTTC
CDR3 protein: CASKKLGTNSYNEQFF

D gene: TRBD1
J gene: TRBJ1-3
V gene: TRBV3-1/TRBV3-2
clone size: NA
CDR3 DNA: TGTGCCAGCAGCCAAGGTTTCAGGGGGCTTGGAAACACCATATATTTT
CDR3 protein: CASSQGFRGLGNTIYF

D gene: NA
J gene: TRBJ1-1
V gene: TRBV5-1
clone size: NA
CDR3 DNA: TGCGCCAGCAGAAAGACAGAGAACACTGAAGCTTTCTTT
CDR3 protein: CASRKTENTEAFF

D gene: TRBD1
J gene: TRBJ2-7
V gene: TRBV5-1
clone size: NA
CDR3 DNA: TGCGCCAGCAGCTCCCGGACAGGGGGTAACGAGCAGTACTTC
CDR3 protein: CASSSRTGGNEQYF

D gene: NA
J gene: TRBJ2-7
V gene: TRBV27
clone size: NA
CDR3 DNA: TGTGCCAGCACCGACGGGACAAGTCCCTACGAGCAGTACTTC
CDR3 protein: CASTDGTSPYEQYF

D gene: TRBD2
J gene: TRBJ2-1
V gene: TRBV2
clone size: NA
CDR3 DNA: TGTGCCAGCAGTGGGAGGGGACTAGCGGGTCCCAATGAGCAGTTCTTC
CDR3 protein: CASSGRGLAGPNEQFF

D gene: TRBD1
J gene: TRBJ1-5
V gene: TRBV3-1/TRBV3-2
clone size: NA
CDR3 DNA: TGTGCCAGCAGCCCACAGGGGGCATTTGGGCAGCCCCAGCATTTT
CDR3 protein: CASSPQGAFGQPQHF

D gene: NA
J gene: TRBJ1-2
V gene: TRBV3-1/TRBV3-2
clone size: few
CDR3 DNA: TGTGCCAGCAGCCCTCTTCAGGAATTCAATAACTATGGCTACACCTTC
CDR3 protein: CASSPLQEFNNYGYTF

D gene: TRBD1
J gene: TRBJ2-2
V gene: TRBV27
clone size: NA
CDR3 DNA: TGTGCCAGCACCGACAGGGGGCTTTTACGCACCGGGGAGCTGTTTTTT
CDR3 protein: CASTDRGLLRTGELFF

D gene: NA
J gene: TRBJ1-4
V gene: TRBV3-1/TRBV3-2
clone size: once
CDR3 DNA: TGTGCCAGCAGCCAAGACGTTCTAAATGAAAAACTGTTTTTT
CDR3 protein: CASSQDVLNEKLFF

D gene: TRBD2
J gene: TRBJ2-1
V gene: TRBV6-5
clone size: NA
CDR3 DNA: TGTGCCAGCAGTTACTCCGGGACTAGCGGGTTCAATGAGCAGTTCTTC
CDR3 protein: CASSYSGTSGFNEQFF

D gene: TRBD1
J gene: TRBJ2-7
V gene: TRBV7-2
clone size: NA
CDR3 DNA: TGTGCCAGCAGCGTATCCGGGACAGTAACCTACGAGCAGTACTTC
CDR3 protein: CASSVSGTVTYEQYF

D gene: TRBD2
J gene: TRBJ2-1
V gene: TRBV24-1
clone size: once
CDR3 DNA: TGTGCCACCAGTGAGGGCGGGAGCTCCTACAATGAGCAGTTCTTC
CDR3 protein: CATSEGGSSYNEQFF

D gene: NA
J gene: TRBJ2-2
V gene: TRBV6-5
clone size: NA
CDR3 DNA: TGTGCCAGCAAAAGAGACACAATATCCGGGGAGCTGTTTTTT
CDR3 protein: CASKRDTISGELFF

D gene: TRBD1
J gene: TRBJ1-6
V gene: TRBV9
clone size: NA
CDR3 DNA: TGTGCCAGCAACCCCGGGGCAGGGGGCGCGGAAGATTCACCCCTCCACTTT
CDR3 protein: CASNPGAGGAEDSPLHF

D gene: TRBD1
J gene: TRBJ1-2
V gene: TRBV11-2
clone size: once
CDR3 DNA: TGTGCCAGCAGCTTAGCGGGCAGGGGGATAGGTGGCTACACCTTC
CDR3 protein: CASSLAGRGIGGYTF

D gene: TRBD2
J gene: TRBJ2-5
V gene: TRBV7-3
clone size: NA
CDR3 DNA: TGTGCCAGCAGCAGGACTAGCGGCAAACAAGAGACCCAGTACTTC
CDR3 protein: CASSRTSGKQETQYF

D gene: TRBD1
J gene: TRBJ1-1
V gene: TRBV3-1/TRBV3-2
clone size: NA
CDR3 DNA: TGTGCCAGCAGCCGCTCAGGGGGGAACACTGAAGCTTTCTTT
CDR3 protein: CASSRSGGNTEAFF

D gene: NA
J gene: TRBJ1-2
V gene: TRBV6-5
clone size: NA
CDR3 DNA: TGTGCCAGCAGTTCACAGGGTCTCTATGGCTACACCTTC
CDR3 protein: CASSSQGLYGYTF

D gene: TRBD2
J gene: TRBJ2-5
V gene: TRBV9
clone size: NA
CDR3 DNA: TGTGCCAGCAGCGTAGAGCTAGCGGCAGGGCAAGAGACCCAGTACTTC
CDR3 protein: CASSVELAAGQETQYF

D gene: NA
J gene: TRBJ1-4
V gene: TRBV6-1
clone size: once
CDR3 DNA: TGTGCCAGCAGTGAAGGCCCAGACAGAGGCGCAACTAATGAAAAACTGTTTTTT
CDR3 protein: CASSEGPDRGATNEKLFF

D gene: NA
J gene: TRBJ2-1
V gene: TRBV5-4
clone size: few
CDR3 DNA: TGTGCCAGCTCCCGCGTCTACGACAATGAGCAGTTCTTC
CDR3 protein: CASSRVYDNEQFF

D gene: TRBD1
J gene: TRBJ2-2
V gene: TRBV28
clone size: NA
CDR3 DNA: TGTGCCAGCAGGCCAGGGGGCGCGGGCACCGGGGAGCTGTTTTTT
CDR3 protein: CASRPGGAGTGELFF

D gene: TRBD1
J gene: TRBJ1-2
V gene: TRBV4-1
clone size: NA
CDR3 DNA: TGCGCCAGCAGCCATCCCGGGACAGGGATTGGAAGAGCTGACTATGGCTACACCTTC
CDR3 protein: CASSHPGTGIGRADYGYTF